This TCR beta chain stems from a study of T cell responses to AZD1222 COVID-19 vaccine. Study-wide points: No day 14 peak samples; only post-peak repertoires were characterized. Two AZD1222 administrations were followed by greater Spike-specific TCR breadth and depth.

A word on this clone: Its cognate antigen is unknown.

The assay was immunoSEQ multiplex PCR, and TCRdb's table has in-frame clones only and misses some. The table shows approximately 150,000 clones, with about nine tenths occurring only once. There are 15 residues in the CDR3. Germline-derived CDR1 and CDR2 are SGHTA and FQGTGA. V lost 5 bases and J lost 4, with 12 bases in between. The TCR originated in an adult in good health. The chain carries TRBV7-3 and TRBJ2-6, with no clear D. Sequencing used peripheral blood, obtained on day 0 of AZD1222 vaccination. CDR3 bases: TGTGCCAGCAGCCCGGTTCTGGTGGGGGCCAACGTCCTGACTTTC. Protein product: CASSPVLVGANVLTF.